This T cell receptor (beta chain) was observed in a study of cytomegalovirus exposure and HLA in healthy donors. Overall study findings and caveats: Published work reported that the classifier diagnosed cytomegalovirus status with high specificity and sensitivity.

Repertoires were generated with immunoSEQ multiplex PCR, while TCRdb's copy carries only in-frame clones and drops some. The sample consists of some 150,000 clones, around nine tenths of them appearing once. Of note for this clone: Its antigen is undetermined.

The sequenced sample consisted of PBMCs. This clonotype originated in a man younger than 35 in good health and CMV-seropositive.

The CDR3 spells CASSLRQGGVGGYTF. CDR3 DNA sequence: TGTGCCAGCTCACTTCGACAGGGTGGTGTGGGTGGCTACACCTTC. The chain is built from TRBV18 and TRBJ1-2; 7 bases are shared with TRBD1. The germline CDR1 and CDR2 sequences are KGHSH and LQKENI. V dropped 4 bases and J dropped 7; count of bases not matched to a gene: 12. The CDR3 totals 15 residues.